This TCR beta chain was observed in a study of blood T cell repertoires in COVID-19. Background on the study: Donors in the United States, Italy and Spain gave samples during acute or convalescent COVID-19. Sources were T cells, B-cell-depleted T cells, or PBMCs; the material itself was cDNA or gDNA.

Authors' analysis steps: Amplification of reference gene primers provided the estimated nucleated cell counts. Sequenced by immunoSEQ multiplex PCR; TCRdb stores in-frame clones only, minus some. V, J and clone size were drawn from that table, and D and trimming were deduced from the DNA. The table lists under 80,000 clones, about nine tenths of them singletons, with 3.5% to 5.5% in the top ten. Germline V gene data show CDR1 as LNHDA and CDR2 as SQIVND (reference sequence). The CDR3 is 14 amino acids. As regards this clone: A read error may account for a junction end that differs from germline.

Sequencing was performed on peripheral blood. This sequence originates from a man between 45 and 60 years old with active COVID-19. J is TRBJ1-6 and V is TRBV19, with D maybe TRBD1 (6 bases). The CDR3 DNA is TGTGCCAGTAGAGAGGGGGAGTATATTTCACCCCTCCACTTT. Amino acid sequence: CASREGEYISPLHF.